The T cell receptor (beta chain) under discussion was sequenced for a study of blood T cells in healthy people across ages. The CDR3 length is 16 residues. This clonotype occurred a few times. Its specificity is unknown. A second PCR, run for about 7 to 11 cycles, used a sample-barcoded 5' primer plus a J-beta primer mix. In TCRdb, the 5' RACE reads were re-called with MiXCR into one record per CDR3 protein. The top ten clones hold more than 6% of a sample with 1,500,000 or so distinct CDR3 sequences, 59% of them seen once. Study-wide results and caveats: Across the age range, TCR beta diversity per million T cells fell in a roughly linear way. Diversity was higher, and naive CD4+ cells more numerous, in long-lived donors than in aged donors.

J is TRBJ2-7 and V is TRBV21-1; TRBD1 reflects the table's D call only, with no check against the DNA. TRBV21-1 is given as a pseudogene. This clonotype was sampled from a man between 18 and 29 years old in good health. Sequenced sample: blood. DNA for the CDR3: TGTGCCAGCAGCAAATTCCGGAATGGACAGCCTGGGGAGCAGTACTTC. Translation: CASSKFRNGQPGEQYF.